This T cell receptor beta chain was profiled in a study of T-cell reconstitution after alpha-beta-depleted transplantation in children. The authors prepared the TCRbeta library with unique molecular identifiers. MiXCR, applied by TCRdb to the PCR reads, yields one record per CDR3 protein. This table holds about 290,000 distinct CDR3 sequences, 7.5% to 9% found once. Whole-study findings and limits: For some patients, TCRbeta diversity was high at day 60 because of recipient T cells and thymic progenitors that survived. Hyperexpanded clones declined; after one year, newly produced T cells mostly supplied diversity.

CDR1 is SEHNR and CDR2 is FQNEAQ in the germline V gene (reference sequence). The V and J ends lost 5 bases and 10 bases, in that order; junction bases with no gene match: 16. The CDR3 totals 16 residues. This clonotype was found many times. Its target is not known. J is TRBJ2-1 and V is TRBV7-9; 8 bases agree with TRBD2. The sample in question was peripheral blood, obtained 360 days after TCRalphabeta/CD19-depleted stem cell transplant. The TCR was taken from a female patient between 2 and 10 years old who had a stem cell transplant for Fanconi anemia, so the T cells may come from the graft donor. The CDR3 protein is CASSQTLAGPFKEQFF. The DNA of the CDR3 is TGTGCCAGCAGCCAGACGCTAGCGGGCCCTTTTAAAGAGCAGTTCTTC.